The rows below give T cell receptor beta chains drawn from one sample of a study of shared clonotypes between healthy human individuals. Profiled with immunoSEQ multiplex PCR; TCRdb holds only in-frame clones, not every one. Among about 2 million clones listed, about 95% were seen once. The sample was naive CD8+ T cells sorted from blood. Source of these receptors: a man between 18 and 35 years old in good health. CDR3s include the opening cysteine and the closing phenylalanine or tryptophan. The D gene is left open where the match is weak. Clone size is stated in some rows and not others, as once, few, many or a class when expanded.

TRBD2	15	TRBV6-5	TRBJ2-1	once	CASSSGSTSYNEQFF	TGTGCCAGTTCTAGCGGGAGCACCTCCTACAATGAGCAGTTCTTC
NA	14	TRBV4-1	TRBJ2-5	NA	CASSQVLAGETQYF	TGCGCCAGCAGCCAAGTACTAGCCGGCGAGACCCAGTACTTC
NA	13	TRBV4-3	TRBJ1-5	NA	CASPYKCNQPQHF	TGCGCCAGCCCCTACAAATGCAATCAGCCCCAGCATTTT
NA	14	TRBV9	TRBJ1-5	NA	CASSSGQSNQPQHF	TGTGCCAGCAGCTCAGGACAGAGCAATCAGCCCCAGCATTTT
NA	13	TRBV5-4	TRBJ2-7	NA	CASSLGLEYEQYF	TGTGCCAGCAGCTTGGGGTTAGAATACGAGCAGTACTTC
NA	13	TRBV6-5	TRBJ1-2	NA	CASSYGEGVGYTF	TGTGCCAGCAGTTATGGGGAGGGGGTTGGCTACACCTTC
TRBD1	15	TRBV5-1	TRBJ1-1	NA	CASSLPGQGGTEAFF	TGCGCCAGCAGCTTACCGGGACAGGGAGGTACTGAAGCTTTCTTT
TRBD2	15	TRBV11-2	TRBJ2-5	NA	CASSLDIASGETQYF	TGTGCCAGCAGCTTAGATATCGCTAGCGGAGAGACCCAGTACTTC
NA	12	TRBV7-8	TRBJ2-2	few	CASSVQTGELFF	TGTGCCAGCAGCGTCCAGACCGGGGAGCTGTTTTTT
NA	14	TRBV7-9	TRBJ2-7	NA	CASSSGVLTGEQYF	TGTGCCAGCAGCTCAGGGGTTCTGACGGGTGAGCAGTACTTC
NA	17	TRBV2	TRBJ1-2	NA	CASSEAEFAEANYGYTF	TGTGCCAGCAGTGAAGCGGAGTTCGCGGAGGCTAACTATGGCTACACCTTC
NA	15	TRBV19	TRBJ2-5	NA	CASSIVGGDGETQYF	TGTGCCAGTAGTATAGTAGGAGGGGATGGGGAGACCCAGTACTTC
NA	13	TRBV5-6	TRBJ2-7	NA	CASSGTGLYEQYF	TGTGCCAGCAGCGGCACAGGACTCTACGAGCAGTACTTC
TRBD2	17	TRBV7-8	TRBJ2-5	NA	CASSFVLAGLAEETQYF	TGTGCCAGCAGCTTTGTCCTCGCGGGACTAGCGGAAGAGACCCAGTACTTC
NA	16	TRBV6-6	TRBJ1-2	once	CASSYWPGGSDYGYTF	TGTGCCAGCAGTTACTGGCCGGGAGGGAGTGACTATGGCTACACCTTC
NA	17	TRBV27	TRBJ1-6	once	CASSPGTDQDYNSPLHF	TGTGCCAGCAGCCCCGGGACGGACCAGGATTATAATTCACCCCTCCACTTT
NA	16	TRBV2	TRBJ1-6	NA	CASSGQPMLPNSPLHF	TGTGCCAGCAGCGGACAGCCCATGCTCCCTAATTCACCCCTCCACTTT
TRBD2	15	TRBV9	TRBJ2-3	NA	CASSPSGTITDTQYF	TGTGCCAGCAGCCCATCCGGGACTATTACAGATACGCAGTATTTT